Following are 7 T cell receptor beta chains from one sample sequenced in a study of cytomegalovirus exposure and HLA in healthy donors. Vbeta (60) and Jbeta (13) primers were used in the PCR. Repertoires were generated with immunoSEQ multiplex PCR, while TCRdb's copy carries only in-frame clones and drops some. The sample lists roughly 150,000 clones, around 65% occurring once. Sample: PBMCs. These receptor sequences come from a woman in her thirties in good health and CMV-seropositive.

The chain couples TRBV29-1 to TRBJ1-2; 8 bases match TRBD1. Germline V gene sequence: CDR1 SQVTM, CDR2 ANQGSEA. Unmatched junction bases numbered 5, after V lost 0 bases and J lost 8 bases. This CDR3 spans 13 amino acids. CDR3 coding DNA: TGCAGCGTTGAAGAGACAGGGGTGGAAGGCTACACCTTC. Amino acids: CSVEETGVEGYTF. The variable domain in full, with the rest retrieved from reference TRBV29-1 and TRBJ1-2, is SAVISQKPSRDICQRGTSLTIQCQVDSQVTMMFWYRQQPGQSLTLIATANQGSEATYESGFVIDKFPISRPNLTFSTLTVSNMSPEDSSIYLCSVEETGVEGYTFGSGTRLTVV.

This sequence joins TRBV28 and TRBJ1-1; possible D gene TRBD1, 5 bases. Per germline, CDR1 MDHEN and CDR2 SYDVKM. Trimming removed 6 bases from V and 7 bases from J, with 18 bases in between. CDR3 size: 14 residues. CDR3 amino acids: CASSQPRGRGEAFF. CDR3 sequence (DNA): TGTGCCAGCAGCCAACCCCGGGGGAGGGGTGAAGCTTTCTTT.

In its sample, this clone was seen a few times. The chain links TRBV9 to TRBJ2-7, with 9 positions matching TRBD1. The germline V gene has CDR1 SGDLS and CDR2 YYNGEE. With V trimmed by 2 bases and J by 9 bases, 9 bases remained unmatched. The CDR3 covers 14 residues. The CDR3 DNA reads TGTGCCAGCAGCGTTACAGGGGGCCCCTCTACGCAGTACTTC. This translates into CASSVTGGPSTQYF.

The chain employs TRBV19 and TRBJ1-5, with a tentative D call TRBD1 (5 bases). Germline V CDR1 and CDR2: LNHDA, SQIVND (reference sequence). The CDR3 loop spans 13 amino acids. V shed 5 bases and J shed 7 bases, with 12 bases lying between them. The CDR3 DNA follows: TGTGCCAGTAGTGGTCAGGGCTACCAGCCCCAGCATTTT. Translated, it gives CASSGQGYQPQHF. Variable domain in full (rest from reference TRBV19 and TRBJ1-5): DGGITQSPKYLFRKEGQNVTLSCEQNLNHDAMYWYRQDPGQGLRLIYYSQIVNDFQKGDIAEGYSVSREKKESFPLTVTSAQKNPTAFYLCASSGQGYQPQHFGDGTRLSIL.

This clone was seen more than once but under ten times. The chain joins TRBV6-1 to TRBJ1-2; no reliable D call. Trimming removed 6 bases at V and 0 bases at J, with 8 bases between. The CDR3 totals 13 residues. The germline gives CDR1 MNHNS, CDR2 SASEGT. The CDR3 reads CASSSRANYGYTF. Written as DNA, the CDR3 is TGTGCCAGCAGCTCAAGAGCTAACTATGGCTACACCTTC.

There are a few counts of this clone. The chain couples TRBV19 to TRBJ2-1; maybe TRBD1 (5 bases). Germline CDR1 LNHDA, CDR2 SQIVND (reference sequence). Trimming shortened V by 6 bases and J by 8 bases, and 14 bases separated the two germline ends. The CDR3 length is 13 residues. CDR3 in DNA: TGTGCCAGTAGGCCTAGGGGTCAGGATGAGCAGTTCTTC. This sequence encodes CASRPRGQDEQFF.

The gene calls are TRBV30 and TRBJ1-4; D call uncertain. Germline loops: CDR1 GTSNPN, CDR2 SVGIG (reference sequence). This CDR3 has 13 amino acids. Trimming left V 2 bases short and J 4 bases short, with 8 bases between. DNA for the CDR3: TGTGCCTGGAGTTTCCAGCGTAATGAAAAACTGTTTTTT. This sequence encodes CAWSFQRNEKLFF.